The rows below give T cell receptor beta chains drawn from one sample of a study of blood T cell repertoires in COVID-19. The protocol was immunoSEQ multiplex PCR, while the TCRdb copy is restricted to in-frame clones and leaves out a portion. The sample contains roughly 340,000 clones, approximately 91% of which appear only once. The sample taken for sequencing was peripheral blood. Receptor source: a woman aged 70 to 79 with COVID-19, enrolled during active disease. The CDR3 runs from the conserved cysteine through the conserved F or W. D genes are given only for firm matches. Clone size is not always given. Where it is, it says once, few, many or a class for expanded clones.

D gene	J gene	V gene	clone size	CDR3 protein	CDR3 DNA
TRBD1	TRBJ1-2	TRBV10-3	NA	CAISERRGPDYGYTF	TGTGCCATCAGTGAGCGCAGGGGGCCGGACTATGGCTACACCTTC
TRBD1	TRBJ1-2	TRBV7-6	once	CASSLEPGQGSRGYTF	TGTGCCAGCAGCTTAGAACCGGGACAGGGGAGTCGGGGCTACACCTTC
NA	TRBJ1-3	TRBV4-2	NA	CASSQDAGRFSGNTIYF	TGTGCCAGCAGCCAAGACGCGGGGCGGTTCTCTGGAAACACCATATATTTT
NA	TRBJ2-7	TRBV7-8	NA	CASSLSSYEQYF	TGTGCCAGCAGCCTGAGCTCCTACGAGCAGTACTTC
NA	TRBJ2-2	TRBV7-8	NA	CASSLGALGMGVSGELFF	TGTGCCAGCAGCTTAGGGGCTCTGGGTATGGGTGTATCCGGGGAGCTGTTTTTT
NA	TRBJ2-1	TRBV28	NA	CASSFGSNNEQFF	TGTGCCAGCAGTTTTGGCAGTAACAATGAGCAGTTCTTC
TRBD1	TRBJ1-2	TRBV29-1	NA	CSVDGTDYGYTF	TGCAGCGTTGATGGGACAGACTATGGCTACACCTTC
NA	TRBJ1-6	TRBV5-1	NA	CASSLAPGSGNSPLHF	TGCGCCAGCAGCTTGGCCCCGGGGTCCGGGAATTCACCCCTCCACTTT
TRBD2	TRBJ2-1	TRBV30	once	CAWSTSGGYPYNEQFF	TGTGCCTGGAGTACTAGCGGGGGGTACCCTTACAATGAGCAGTTCTTC
TRBD1	TRBJ2-2	TRBV7-8	NA	CASSLRATGANTGELFF	TGTGCCAGCAGCTTAAGGGCAACAGGGGCAAACACCGGGGAGCTGTTTTTT
NA	TRBJ2-1	TRBV3-1/TRBV3-2	once	CASSHSSDPTGQGVSNEQFF	TGTGCCAGCAGCCACTCTAGCGACCCCACGGGGCAAGGGGTCAGCAATGAGCAGTTCTTC
NA	TRBJ2-2	TRBV27	NA	CASRWTYDTGELFF	TGTGCCAGCAGATGGACTTACGACACCGGGGAGCTGTTTTTT
NA	TRBJ1-6	TRBV5-4	few	CASSLGGSGNSPLHF	TGTGCCAGCAGCTTGGGCGGGTCTGGGAATTCACCCCTCCACTTT
NA	TRBJ1-5	TRBV28	NA	CASSFSGVGSNQPQHF	TGTGCCAGCAGTTTTTCGGGGGTTGGTAGCAATCAGCCCCAGCATTTT
TRBD1	TRBJ2-7	TRBV18	once	CASSLTGTGTYEQYF	TGTGCCAGCTCACTCACGGGGACAGGGACCTACGAGCAGTACTTC
NA	TRBJ1-5	TRBV2	NA	CASSVQTGTIPPQHF	TGTGCCAGCAGTGTACAAACCGGGACTATTCCGCCCCAGCATTTT
NA	TRBJ1-1	TRBV7-2	NA	CASSLTPGTNTEAFF	TGTGCCAGCAGCTTAACACCGGGAACGAACACTGAAGCTTTCTTT